This record concerns one T cell receptor (beta chain) sequence. What it binds is not known. Produced via immunoSEQ multiplex PCR; TCRdb's table is partial and in-frame only. This sample has 100,000 or so clones, with around 96% found just once. Germline V CDR1 and CDR2: SGHVS, FQNEAQ. The CDR3 totals 13 residues. Trimming shortened V by 3 bases and J by 3 bases, and 6 bases separated the two germline ends. The data belong to a study of OX40 agonist ivuxolimab in advanced cancers. Looking at the study overall: It was ivuxolimab, an agonistic anti-OX40 (CD134) antibody, that patients were treated with. Males comprised over 80% of the group, whose mean age was roughly 64 years (range roughly 20 to 85).

Points from the study as a whole: The study observed clonal expansion of CD4+ and CD8+ blood T cells by week 6 at 0.1 to 3.0 mg/kg. Certain nonresponders likewise exhibited a low normalized T-cell clonal expansion.

The gene calls are TRBV7-8 and TRBJ1-5; D remains ambiguous. The sequenced sample was CD4+ or CD8+ T cells sorted from blood, obtained in a trial of the OX40 agonist ivuxolimab. The source is an adult with an advanced solid tumor such as melanoma, head and neck, liver or kidney cancer. CDR3 DNA: TGTGCCAGCAGCTTGGGATACAATCAGCCCCAGCATTTT. It yields the protein CASSLGYNQPQHF.